This T cell receptor (beta chain) is drawn from a study of cytomegalovirus exposure and HLA in healthy donors. Broader study findings: It was reported that the classifier diagnosed cytomegalovirus status with high specificity and sensitivity in both the original and validation cohorts.

With respect to this clone: Its antigen is still unknown.

In the PCR, 60 Vbeta and 13 Jbeta primers were used. Method: immunoSEQ multiplex PCR; TCRdb's copy keeps in-frame clones and lacks some. The repertoire includes approximately 110,000 clones, around 83% of them detected once, and 22% sits in the top ten. V lost 3 bases and J lost 8; bases outside the gene matches: 4. Germline V gene data show CDR1 as SGHVS and CDR2 as FQNEAQ. The CDR3 consists of 14 residues. At sampling all donors were nominally healthy, likely with unrecorded immune exposures. The clonotype was recovered from a man in his thirties or forties in good health and CMV-seropositive. Sequencing was performed on PBMCs. The gene calls are TRBV7-8 and TRBJ1-6, with 7 bases identical to TRBD1. The CDR3 DNA follows: TGTGCCAGCAGCTTGTTAGACAGGGATTCACCCCTCCACTTT. Encoded protein: CASSLLDRDSPLHF.